One and the same sample provided the 28 T cell receptor beta chains below, sequenced in a study of CD4 and CD8 cells across lung adenocarcinoma regions. TCRdb re-derived calls from the PCR reads in MiXCR, one entry per CDR3 protein. The repertoire holds roughly 18,000 distinct CDR3 sequences, with about half as singletons. Sequencing was performed on CD8+ T cells from the center of a lung tumor. These receptors all stem from a female donor with lung adenocarcinoma. The CD4 and CD8 labels of this study may be unreliable.

This clonotype has ten or more counts. The rearrangement joins TRBV6-5 to TRBJ1-2, with D possibly matching TRBD1 (6 bases). Trimming took 4 bases from V and 4 from J, leaving 10 bases between them. CDR3 size: 13 residues. Germline assignment: CDR1 MNHEY and CDR2 SVGAGI. The CDR3 spells CASSSGQLYGYTF. The CDR3 region has the DNA TGTGCCAGCAGTTCGGGACAACTCTATGGCTACACCTTC.

This clonotype came up many times. The chain is built from TRBV6-1 and TRBJ2-3, with D perhaps assigned TRBD1 or TRBD2 (5 bases each). Trimming shortened V by 7 bases and J by 2 bases, and 13 bases separated the two germline ends. Germline CDR1 is MNHNS and CDR2 is SASEGT. The CDR3 is made up of 14 amino acids. The CDR3 DNA reads TGTGCCAGCATCGGGACCAGGACCACAGATACGCAGTATTTT. Translation: CASIGTRTTDTQYF.

In its sample, this clonotype is large (0.1 to 1%). The CDR3: CASSPPGQLAGRETQYF. The CDR3 region has the DNA TGTGCCAGCAGCCCTCCGGGACAGCTAGCGGGGAGGGAGACCCAGTACTTC. V usage is TRBV11-2 and J usage is TRBJ2-5, with 9 bases aligning to TRBD2. The CDR3 is 17 amino acids. With V trimmed by 5 bases and J by 5 bases, 15 bases remained unmatched. CDR1 and CDR2 (germline): SGHAT, FQNNGV.

There are many counts of this clonotype. This sequence joins TRBV27 and TRBJ2-1, with TRBD1 as a possible D gene (6 bases). The J call may not be correct, given that the DNA end is closer to TRBJ2-7. In germline, CDR1 is MNHEY, CDR2 SMNVEV (reference sequence). The CDR3 runs 13 residues. The CDR3 coding sequence is TGTGCCAGCAGTTTACGCAGGGGAATCGAGCAGTACTTC. It yields the protein CASSLRRGIEQYF.

This clonotype was seen ten or more times. The chain couples TRBV6-5 to TRBJ2-1; 12 bases match TRBD2. The length of the CDR3 is 19 residues. The junction had 22 bases not matched to a gene; V was cut back by 7 bases and J by 9 bases. CDR1 is MNHEY, CDR2 SVGAGI, per germline. CDR3 in amino acids: CASKGDRGFPSGGAAEQFF. In nucleotides, the CDR3 is TGTGCCAGCAAGGGAGACAGGGGCTTTCCTAGCGGGGGGGCGGCTGAGCAGTTCTTC.

The chain uses TRBV4-2 and TRBJ1-1, with a tentative D call TRBD1 (5 bases). Germline V gene lookup returns CDR1 LGHNA and CDR2 YNFKEQ. The CDR3 spans 17 residues. Trimming removed 0 bases from V and 0 bases from J, with 14 bases in between. The CDR3: CASSQEGLGALNTEAFF. CDR3 DNA sequence: TGTGCCAGCAGCCAAGAGGGGTTAGGGGCCTTGAACACTGAAGCTTTCTTT.

This clonotype was detected ten times or more. V is TRBV12-3 or TRBV12-4 and J is TRBJ2-1, with D perhaps matching TRBD2 (6 bases). This CDR3 spans 15 amino acids. Trimming removed 6 bases at V and 4 bases at J, with 16 bases between. CDR3 in amino acids: CASSRSGITYNEQFF. CDR3 sequence (DNA): TGTGCCAGCAGCCGTAGCGGTATTACGTACAATGAGCAGTTCTTC.

This clonotype has only a few counts. V usage is TRBV4-1 and J usage is TRBJ2-5; TRBD1 aligns across 11 bases. The DNA end lines up better with TRBJ2-7; the J call may be wrong. Germline-derived CDR1 and CDR2 are MGHRA and YSYEKL. The CDR3 totals 17 residues. The CDR3 is CASSQEAGTGGRYEQYF. The CDR3 coding sequence is TGCGCCAGCAGCCAAGAAGCCGGGACAGGGGGAAGGTACGAGCAGTACTTC.

The genes are TRBV6-1 and TRBJ2-1; perhaps TRBD2 as D (8 bases). The DNA end is more similar to TRBJ2-4, so the J call may be wrong. Germline-derived CDR1 and CDR2 are MNHNS and SASEGT. This CDR3 contains 16 residues. CDR3 sequence (DNA): TGTGCCAGCAGTCGGGAGGGGGCAGGGGCCAAAAACATTCAGTACTTC. Protein product: CASSREGAGAKNIQYF.

V usage is TRBV6-1 and J usage is TRBJ2-5; TRBD1 matches 7 bases. Germline-derived CDR1 and CDR2 are MNHNS and SASEGT. The CDR3 spans 15 residues. Trimming took 11 bases from V and 8 from J; bases not matched to a gene: 20. Here the CDR3 reads CAGGEGGGGPDTQYF. The CDR3 bases are TGTGCCGGGGGTGAAGGGGGCGGTGGCCCAGATACCCAGTACTTC.

The chain's CDR3 is CAGRGGLAQNTQYF. The CDR3 DNA reads TGTGCGGGGCGTGGCGGACTTGCCCAAAACACCCAGTACTTC. The rearrangement links TRBV10-3 to TRBJ2-5; D possibly uses TRBD1 or TRBD2 (5 bases each). This CDR3 comprises 14 residues. CDR1 ENHRY and CDR2 SYGVKD come from the germline V gene.

This chain uses TRBV6-5 with TRBJ2-1, with 8 bases fitting TRBD2. The J call is in doubt because the DNA end fits TRBJ2-7 better. Looked up from germline, CDR1 is MNHEY and CDR2 is SVGAGI. The CDR3 is 15 residues long. CDR3 nucleotide sequence: TGTGCCAGCAGTTACATGGGGGCGGGGGGTCACGAGCAGTACTTC. Amino acid sequence: CASSYMGAGGHEQYF.

The chain uses TRBV6-1 and TRBJ2-1; 8 nucleotides match TRBD1. Germline values: CDR1 MNHNS, CDR2 SASEGT. The CDR3 extends over 16 amino acids. After removal of 2 bases from V and 0 bases from J, the junction contained 3 bases not matched to a gene. The CDR3, as DNA: TGTGCCAGCAGTGAACGAACAGGGGGCTCCTACAATGAGCAGTTCTTC. Its protein is CASSERTGGSYNEQFF.

As for this clonotype: A much larger clone differs by one base, so this may be a read error. This chain connects TRBV6-2 or TRBV6-3 to TRBJ2-1; D ambiguous. CDR1 is MNHEY, CDR2 SVGEGT, per germline. There are 13 residues in the CDR3. V lost 2 bases and J 13 bases, leaving 15 bases between the germline ends. CDR3 sequence: CASSYRAGETQFF. The DNA for the CDR3 is TGTGCCAGCAGTTACAGGGCAGGAGAGACCCAGTTCTTC.

In the case of this clonotype: A single base separates this from a much larger clone, so it may be a read error. The rearrangement uses TRBV12-3 or TRBV12-4 and TRBJ1-1, with 8 bases aligning to TRBD1. This CDR3 has 14 residues. CDR3 nucleotides: TGTGCCAGCAGACGGACAGGGTTTTACACTGGAGCTTTCTTT. It specifies CASRRTGFYTGAFF.

This clonotype counts as medium-sized. The J gene is TRBJ2-3, the V gene TRBV10-3; 9 nucleotides line up with TRBD2. J was trimmed by 0 bases and V by 7 bases; bases with no gene match: 5. This CDR3 has 15 amino acids. Germline-derived CDR1 and CDR2 are ENHRY and SYGVKD. The CDR3 here is CAITRSGGSTDTQYF. CDR3 coding DNA: TGTGCCATCACTAGGAGCGGGGGGAGCACAGATACGCAGTATTTT.

This sequence joins TRBV11-1 and TRBJ2-4; D is unresolved. The closer fit of TRBJ2-7 to the DNA end suggests the J call may be wrong. Per germline, CDR1 SGHAT and CDR2 FQDESV (reference sequence). This CDR3 is 13 amino acids long. CDR3 protein: CASSLFMEVEQYF. In nucleotides, the CDR3 is TGTGCCAGCAGCTTATTTATGGAAGTCGAGCAGTACTTC.

The V and J genes are TRBV7-2 and TRBJ2-7; D gene unclear. Trimming took 5 bases from V and 0 from J, leaving 14 bases between them. The CDR3 length is 15 residues. CDR1 is SGHTA, CDR2 FQGNSA, per germline. Written as DNA, the CDR3 is TGTGCCAGCAGCCTAGGCACACCCGTCTCCTACGAGCAGTACTTC. Protein: CASSLGTPVSYEQYF. Full variable domain (missing parts from reference TRBV7-2 and TRBJ2-7): GAGVSQSPSNKVTEKGKDVELRCDPISGHTALYWYRQSLGQGLEFLIYFQGNSAPDKSGLPSDRFSAERTGGSVSTLTIQRTQQEDSAVYLCASSLGTPVSYEQYFGPGTRLTVT.

This clonotype was detected only a few times. This chain connects TRBV28 to TRBJ2-1; 10 bases fit TRBD2. The end of the DNA is better explained by TRBJ2-7, so the J call may be wrong. Germline-derived CDR1 and CDR2 are MDHEN and SYDVKM. The CDR3 contains 14 residues. Here the CDR3 reads CASGPGTSAYEQYF. In DNA form, the CDR3 reads TGTGCCAGCGGTCCCGGGACTAGCGCCTACGAGCAGTACTTC.

This chain links TRBV4-1 with TRBJ1-2; D gene unclear. There are 14 residues in the CDR3. Per the germline V gene, CDR1 is MGHRA and CDR2 is YSYEKL. V was cut by 0 bases and J by 3 bases, with 8 bases left in between. CDR3: CASSQDHGHYGYTF. CDR3 coding DNA: TGCGCCAGCAGCCAAGACCACGGACACTATGGCTACACCTTC.

The chain combines TRBV5-1 with TRBJ2-3; D unclear. This CDR3 comprises 12 residues. Germline loops: CDR1 SGHRS, CDR2 YFSETQ. With 4 bases removed from V and 6 bases from J, the gap between germline ends came to 9 bases. The chain's CDR3 is CASSPDRDTQYF. The CDR3 DNA is TGCGCCAGCAGCCCCGACCGGGATACGCAGTATTTT.

Note on this clonotype: Because it lacks the conserved phenylalanine or tryptophan at the end, this CDR3 is likely a read error. The DNA is omitted, as the CDR3 cannot be located on it reliably, and the CDR3 follows TCRdb's listing. The genes are TRBV9 and TRBJ2-5. Germline CDR1 is SGDLS and CDR2 is YYNGEE. The CDR3 has 8 amino acids, counting both end residues. The CDR3 spells CTDSVLLC.

There are many counts of this clonotype. CDR3 protein: CASSQVIGTGELFF. The DNA of the CDR3 is TGTGCCAGCAGCCAAGTTATCGGCACCGGGGAGCTGTTTTTT. The genes are TRBV14 and TRBJ2-2; no reliable D call. The CDR3 length is 14 residues. Germline V CDR1 and CDR2: SGHDN, FVKESK. V shed 1 base and J shed 4 bases, with 7 bases lying between them. The full variable domain, with the rest looked up from reference TRBV14 and TRBJ2-2, is EAGVTQFPSHSVIEKGQTVTLRCDPISGHDNLYWYRRVMGKEIKFLLHFVKESKQDESGMPNNRFLAERTGGTYSTLKVQPAELEDSGVYFCASSQVIGTGELFFGEGSRLTVL.

This chain joins TRBV4-1 and TRBJ1-2, with D unresolved. The V end was cut by 0 bases, the J end by 4 bases, with 6 bases between. Germline V CDR1 and CDR2: MGHRA, YSYEKL. This CDR3 is built from 13 residues. The CDR3 is CASSQEGSYGYTF. Written as DNA, the CDR3 is TGCGCCAGCAGCCAAGAGGGTTCCTATGGCTACACCTTC.

This clonotype occurred many times. The chain joins TRBV7-2 to TRBJ2-2; 8 positions agree with TRBD2. Germline V lookup: CDR1 SGHTA, CDR2 FQGNSA. V gave up 5 bases and J gave up 5 bases; unmatched junction bases: 10. This CDR3 is 16 amino acids long. The CDR3 coding sequence is TGTGCCAGCAGCGCCCGAGGCGGGGGGCGGACCGGGGAGCTGTTTTTT. This codes for CASSARGGGRTGELFF.

This clonotype appeared a few times. The V call is TRBV6-1, the J call TRBJ2-1; D is unclear. Germline V gene data show CDR1 as MNHNS and CDR2 as SASEGT. CDR3 length equals 11 residues. The ends were cut back, 7 bases at V and 3 bases at J, with 4 bases in the middle. CDR3: CASTGYNEQFF. The CDR3 DNA is TGTGCCAGCACGGGCTACAATGAGCAGTTCTTC.

About this clonotype: At one end the junction does not follow the germline gene, possibly because of a read error. The V and J genes are TRBV11-3 and TRBJ2-3; 8 bases line up with TRBD2. In germline, CDR1 is SGHNT, CDR2 YENEEA. CDR3 length: 16 amino acids. CDR3 nucleotide sequence: TGTGCCAGCGGGGGGAGTGGGCGGGGGGTCACAGAGACGCAGTACTTT. This sequence encodes CASGGSGRGVTETQYF.

This clonotype was counted only a few times. The V call is TRBV6-1, the J call TRBJ1-1; TRBD1 might be the D (6 bases). Trimming cost V 5 bases and J 5 bases, with 12 bases left between them. CDR1 is MNHNS, CDR2 SASEGT, per germline. The CDR3 runs 13 residues. CDR3 protein: CASSRQVATEAFF. In nucleotides, the CDR3 is TGTGCCAGCAGTCGACAGGTCGCTACTGAAGCTTTCTTT.